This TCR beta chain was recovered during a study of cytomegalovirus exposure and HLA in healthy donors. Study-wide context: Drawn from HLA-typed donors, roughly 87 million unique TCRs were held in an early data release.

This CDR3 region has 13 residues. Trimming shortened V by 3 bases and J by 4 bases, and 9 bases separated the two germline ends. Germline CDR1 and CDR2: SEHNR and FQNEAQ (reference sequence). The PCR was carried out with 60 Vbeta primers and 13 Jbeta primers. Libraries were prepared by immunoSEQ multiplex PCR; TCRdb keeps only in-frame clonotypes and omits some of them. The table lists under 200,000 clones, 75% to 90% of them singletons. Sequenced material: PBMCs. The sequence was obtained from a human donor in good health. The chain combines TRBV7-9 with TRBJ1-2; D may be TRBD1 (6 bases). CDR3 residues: CASSFEQGYGYTF. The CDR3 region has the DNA TGTGCCAGCAGCTTCGAACAGGGCTATGGCTACACCTTC.